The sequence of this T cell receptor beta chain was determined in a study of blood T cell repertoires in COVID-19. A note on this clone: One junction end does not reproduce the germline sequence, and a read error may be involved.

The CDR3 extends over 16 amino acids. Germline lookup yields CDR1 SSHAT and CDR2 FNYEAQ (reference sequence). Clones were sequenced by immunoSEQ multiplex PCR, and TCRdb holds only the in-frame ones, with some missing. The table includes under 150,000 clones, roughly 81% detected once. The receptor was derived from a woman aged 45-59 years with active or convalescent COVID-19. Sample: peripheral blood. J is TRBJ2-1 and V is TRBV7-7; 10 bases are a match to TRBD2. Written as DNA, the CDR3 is TGTGCTAGCAGCTTCCTGTCTAGCGGGGGTTACAATGAGCAGTTCTTC. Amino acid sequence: CASSFLSSGGYNEQFF. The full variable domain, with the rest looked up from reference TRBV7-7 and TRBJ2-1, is GAGVSQSPRYKVTKRGQDVTLRCDPISSHATLYWYQQALGQGPEFLTYFNYEAQPDKSGLPSDRFSAERPEGSISTLTIQRTEQRDSAMYRCASSFLSSGGYNEQFFGPGTRLTVL.